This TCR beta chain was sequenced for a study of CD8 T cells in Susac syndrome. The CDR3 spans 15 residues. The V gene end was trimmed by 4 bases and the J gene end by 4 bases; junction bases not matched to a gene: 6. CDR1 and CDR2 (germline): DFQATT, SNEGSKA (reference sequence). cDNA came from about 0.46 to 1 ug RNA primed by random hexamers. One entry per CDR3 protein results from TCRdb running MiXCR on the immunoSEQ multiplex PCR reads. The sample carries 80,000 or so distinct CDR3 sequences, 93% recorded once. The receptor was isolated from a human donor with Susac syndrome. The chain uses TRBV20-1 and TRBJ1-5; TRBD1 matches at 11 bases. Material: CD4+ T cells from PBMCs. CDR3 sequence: CSATIGTGGNQPQHF. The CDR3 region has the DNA TGCAGTGCTACCATCGGGACAGGGGGTAATCAGCCCCAGCATTTT.